This record covers a single T cell receptor (beta chain). This table comes from immunoSEQ multiplex PCR, and its TCRdb copy is limited to in-frame clones, with some not included. The sample lists about 100,000 clones, more than 75% occurring once. These data are taken from a study of T cell responses to AZD1222 COVID-19 vaccine. The CDR3 spans 15 residues. V was pared by 1 base and J by 0 bases, with 6 bases between. CDR1 is LNHDA and CDR2 is SQIVND in the germline V gene (reference sequence). The specimen comprised peripheral blood, sampled 28 days after the second AZD1222 dose. This TCR was sampled from an adult who received the AZD1222 COVID-19 vaccine. V and J are TRBV19 and TRBJ1-4, with TRBD1 as a possible D gene (6 bases). The CDR3 DNA reads TGTGCCAGTAGTATAGGGACAGCAACTAATGAAAAACTGTTTTTT. Its translation: CASSIGTATNEKLFF.